This TCR beta chain was recovered during a study of blood T cell repertoires in COVID-19. Across the study: Researchers got acute and convalescent COVID-19 samples from the United States, Italy and Spain. Sample material is recorded as cDNA or gDNA derived from T cells, B-cell-depleted T cells, or PBMCs.

The CDR3 is made up of 17 amino acids. The germline V gene has CDR1 SNHLY and CDR2 FYNNEI. Trimming cost V 3 bases and J 1 base; bases outside gene matches: 2. Original data processing: Using reference gene primer amplification, nucleated cell counts were estimated. Assay used: immunoSEQ multiplex PCR; TCRdb lists only in-frame clones, some missing. The V and J calls and clone size come from that table; D and trimming were worked out from the DNA. The sample includes some 110,000 clones, approximately 84% seen only once; the top ten take less than 1.5%. The gene calls are TRBV2 and TRBJ2-5, with TRBD2 identical over 16 bases. The TCR sequence derives from a man aged 40-50 years with acute or convalescent COVID-19. Sequencing was carried out using peripheral blood. The CDR3 is CASSDGTSGGAQETQYF. The DNA for the CDR3 is TGTGCCAGCAGTGACGGGACTAGCGGGGGGGCCCAAGAGACCCAGTACTTC.